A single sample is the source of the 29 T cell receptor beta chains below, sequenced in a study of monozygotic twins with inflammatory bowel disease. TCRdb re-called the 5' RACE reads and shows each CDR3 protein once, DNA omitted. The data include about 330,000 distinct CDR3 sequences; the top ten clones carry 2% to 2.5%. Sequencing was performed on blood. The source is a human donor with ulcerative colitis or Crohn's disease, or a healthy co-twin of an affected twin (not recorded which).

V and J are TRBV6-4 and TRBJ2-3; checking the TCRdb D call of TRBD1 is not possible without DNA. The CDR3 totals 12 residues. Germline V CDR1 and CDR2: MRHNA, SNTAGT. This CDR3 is CASSDDDRTRYF.

The CDR3 reads CASSLDMIRDRAYNEQFF. The chain couples TRBV11-2 to TRBJ2-1; without DNA, the TCRdb call of TRBD1 cannot be checked. Germline V gene sequence: CDR1 SGHAT, CDR2 FQNNGV. The CDR3 is made up of 18 amino acids.

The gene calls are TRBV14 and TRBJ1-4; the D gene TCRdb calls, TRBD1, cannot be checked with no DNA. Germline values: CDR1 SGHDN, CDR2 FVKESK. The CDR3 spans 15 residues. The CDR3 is CASSQAVGGNEKLFF.

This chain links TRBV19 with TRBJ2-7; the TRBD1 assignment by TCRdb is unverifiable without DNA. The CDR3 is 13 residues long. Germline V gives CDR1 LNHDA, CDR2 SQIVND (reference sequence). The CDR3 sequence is CASTTGRGYEQYF.

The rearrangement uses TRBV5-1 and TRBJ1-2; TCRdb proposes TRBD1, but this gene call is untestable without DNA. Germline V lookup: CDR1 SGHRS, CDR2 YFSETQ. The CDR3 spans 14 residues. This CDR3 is CASSFEGRGQGYTF. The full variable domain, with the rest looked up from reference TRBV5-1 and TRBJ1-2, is KAGVTQTPRYLIKTRGQQVTLSCSPISGHRSVSWYQQTPGQGLQFLFEYFSETQRNKGNFPGRFSGRQFSNSRSEMNVSTLELGDSALYLCASSFEGRGQGYTFGSGTRLTVV.

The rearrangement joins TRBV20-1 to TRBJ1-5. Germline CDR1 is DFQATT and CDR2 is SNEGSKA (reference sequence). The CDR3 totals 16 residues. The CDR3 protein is CSARDPAGHSNQPQHF.

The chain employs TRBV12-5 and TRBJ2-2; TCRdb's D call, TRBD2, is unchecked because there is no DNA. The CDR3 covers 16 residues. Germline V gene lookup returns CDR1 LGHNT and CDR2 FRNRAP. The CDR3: CASGFYASGFSGELFF.

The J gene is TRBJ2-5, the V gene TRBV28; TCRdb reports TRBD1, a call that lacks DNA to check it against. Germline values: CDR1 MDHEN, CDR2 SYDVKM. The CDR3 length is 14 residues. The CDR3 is CASNAHAFRETQYF. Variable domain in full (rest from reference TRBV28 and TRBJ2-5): DVKVTQSSRYLVKRTGEKVFLECVQDMDHENMFWYRQDPGLGLRLIYFSYDVKMKEKGDIPEGYSVSREKKERFSLILESASTNQTSMYLCASNAHAFRETQYFGPGTRLLVL.

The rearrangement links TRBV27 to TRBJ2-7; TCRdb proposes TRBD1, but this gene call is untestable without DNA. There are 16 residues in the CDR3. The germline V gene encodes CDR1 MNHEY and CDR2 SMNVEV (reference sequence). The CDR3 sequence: CASIPRVHGTTYEQYF.

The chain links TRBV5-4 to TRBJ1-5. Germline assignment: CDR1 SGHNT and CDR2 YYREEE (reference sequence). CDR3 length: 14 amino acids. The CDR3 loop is CASSARGGNQPQHF.

The CDR3 spells CASSLGGFRNTEAFF. The chain carries TRBV7-9 and TRBJ1-1; TCRdb designates TRBD1, a call that cannot be tested without DNA. The germline V gene encodes CDR1 SEHNR and CDR2 FQNEAQ (reference sequence). The CDR3 is 15 amino acids.

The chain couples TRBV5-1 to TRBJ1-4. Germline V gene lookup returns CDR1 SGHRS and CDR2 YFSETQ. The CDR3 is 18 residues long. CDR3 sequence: CASSLARQPTATNEKLFF.

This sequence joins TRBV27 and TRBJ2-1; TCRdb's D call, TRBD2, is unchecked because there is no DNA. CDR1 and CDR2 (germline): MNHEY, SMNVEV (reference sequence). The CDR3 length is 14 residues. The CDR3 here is CASRVVAGGDEQFF.

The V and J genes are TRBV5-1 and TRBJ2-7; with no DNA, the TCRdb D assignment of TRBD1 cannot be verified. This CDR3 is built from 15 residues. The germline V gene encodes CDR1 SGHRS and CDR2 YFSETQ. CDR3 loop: CASSDPGTGGDEQYF.

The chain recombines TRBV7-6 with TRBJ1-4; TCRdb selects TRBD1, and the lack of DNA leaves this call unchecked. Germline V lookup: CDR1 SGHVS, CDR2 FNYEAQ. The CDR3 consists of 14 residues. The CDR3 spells CASSSGGGLEKLFF.

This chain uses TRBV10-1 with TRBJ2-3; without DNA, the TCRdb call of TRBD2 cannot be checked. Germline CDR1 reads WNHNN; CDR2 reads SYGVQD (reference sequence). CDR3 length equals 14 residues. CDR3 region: CASSAGTTSDTQYF.

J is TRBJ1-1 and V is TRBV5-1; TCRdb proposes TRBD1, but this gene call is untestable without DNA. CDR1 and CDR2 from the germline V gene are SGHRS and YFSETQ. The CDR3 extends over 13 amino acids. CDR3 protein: CASSPGQGTEAFF.

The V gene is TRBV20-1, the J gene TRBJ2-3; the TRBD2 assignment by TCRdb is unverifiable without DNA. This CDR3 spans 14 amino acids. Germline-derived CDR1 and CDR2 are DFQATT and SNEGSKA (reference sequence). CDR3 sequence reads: CSASTLGRTDTQYF.

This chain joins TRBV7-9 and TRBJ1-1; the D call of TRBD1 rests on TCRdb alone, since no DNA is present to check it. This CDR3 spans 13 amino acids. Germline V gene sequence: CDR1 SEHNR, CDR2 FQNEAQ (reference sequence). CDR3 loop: CASTRVPETEAFF.

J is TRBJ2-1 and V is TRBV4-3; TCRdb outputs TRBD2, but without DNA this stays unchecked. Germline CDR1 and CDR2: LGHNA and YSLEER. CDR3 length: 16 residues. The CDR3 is CASSQVGAGAYNEQFF.

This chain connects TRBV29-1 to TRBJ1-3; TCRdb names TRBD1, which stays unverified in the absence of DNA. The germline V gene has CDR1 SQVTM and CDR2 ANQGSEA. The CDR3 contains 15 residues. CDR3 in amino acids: CSVSPLQGNGNTIYF.

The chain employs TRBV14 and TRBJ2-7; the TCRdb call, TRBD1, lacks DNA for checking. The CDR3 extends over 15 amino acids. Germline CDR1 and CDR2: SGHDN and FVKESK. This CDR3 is CASSQIQGLTYEQYF.

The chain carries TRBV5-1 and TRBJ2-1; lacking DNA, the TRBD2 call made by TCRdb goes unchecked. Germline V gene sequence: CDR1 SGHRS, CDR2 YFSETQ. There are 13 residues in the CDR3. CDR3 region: CASSLRAGDEQFF.

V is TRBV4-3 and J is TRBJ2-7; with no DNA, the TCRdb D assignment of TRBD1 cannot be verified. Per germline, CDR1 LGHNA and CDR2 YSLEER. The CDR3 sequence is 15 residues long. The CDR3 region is CASSQNLLDSYEQYF.

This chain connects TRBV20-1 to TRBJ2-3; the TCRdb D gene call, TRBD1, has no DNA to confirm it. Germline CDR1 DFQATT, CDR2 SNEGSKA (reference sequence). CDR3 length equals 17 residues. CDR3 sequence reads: CSARSSIWGLGTDTQYF.

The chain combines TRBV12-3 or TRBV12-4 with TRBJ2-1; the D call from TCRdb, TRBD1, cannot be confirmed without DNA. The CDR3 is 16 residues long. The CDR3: CASSSRTSGAADEQFF.

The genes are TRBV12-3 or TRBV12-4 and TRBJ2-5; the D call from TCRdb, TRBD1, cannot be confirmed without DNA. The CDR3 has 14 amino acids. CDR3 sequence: CASSTPQGFGTQYF.

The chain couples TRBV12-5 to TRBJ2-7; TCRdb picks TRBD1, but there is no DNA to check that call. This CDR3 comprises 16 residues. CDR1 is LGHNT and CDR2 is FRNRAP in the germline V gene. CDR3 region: CASGLVKVGAIYEQYF. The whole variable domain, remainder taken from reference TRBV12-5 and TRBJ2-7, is DARVTQTPRHKVTEMGQEVTMRCQPILGHNTVFWYRQTMMQGLELLAYFRNRAPLDDSGMPKDRFSAEMPDATLATLKIQPSEPRDSAVYFCASGLVKVGAIYEQYFGPGTRLTVT.

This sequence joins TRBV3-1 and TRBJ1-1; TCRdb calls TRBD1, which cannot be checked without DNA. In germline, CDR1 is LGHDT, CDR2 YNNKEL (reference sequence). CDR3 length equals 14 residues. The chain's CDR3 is CASSRRDRGTEAFF.